This TCR beta chain was profiled in a study of chemoradiotherapy in HPV16-positive cancers. Generated by immunoSEQ multiplex PCR, the TCRdb table keeps only in-frame clones and is missing some. The table has about 9,200 clones, about three quarters seen once. Germline-derived CDR1 and CDR2 are LNHDA and SQIVND (reference sequence). V shed 6 bases and J shed 8 bases, with 10 bases lying between them. The CDR3 is made up of 12 amino acids. The origin of this receptor is a human donor with HPV-associated anogenital cancer. Sequenced here: tumor tissue, sampled from a patient who underwent chemoradiotherapy. The V call is TRBV19, the J call TRBJ2-2; D possibly corresponds to TRBD2 (6 bases). The CDR3 sequence: CASRLGLGELFF. CDR3 nucleotides: TGTGCCAGTAGGTTGGGACTGGGGGAGCTGTTTTTT. Complete variable domain (other parts from reference TRBV19 and TRBJ2-2): DGGITQSPKYLFRKEGQNVTLSCEQNLNHDAMYWYRQDPGQGLRLIYYSQIVNDFQKGDIAEGYSVSREKKESFPLTVTSAQKNPTAFYLCASRLGLGELFFGEGSRLTVL.